The clone carrying this TCR beta chain came up once. The target antigen is unknown. Additional DNA sequences in this sample encode the identical CDR3. Assay used: immunoSEQ multiplex PCR; TCRdb lists only in-frame clones, some missing. The table records 130,000 or so clones, roughly 93% of them present only once. The data were taken from a study of T cell responses to AZD1222 COVID-19 vaccine. General study points: In the spike-specific TCR repertoire, nearly half reportedly target unmutated variant regions. Just a handful of AZD1222 recipients tested seropositive at baseline.

The germline CDR1 and CDR2 sequences are SNHLY and FYNNEI. CDR3 length equals 12 residues. V was cut by 1 base and J by 7 bases, with 7 bases left in between. Sequenced here: peripheral blood, sampled on day 0 of AZD1222 vaccination. The clonotype was recovered from an adult in good health. The V and J genes are TRBV2 and TRBJ1-2; D ambiguous. The CDR3 bases are TGTGCCAGCAGTGAAGGGGGAGTTGGCTACACCTTC. This encodes CASSEGGVGYTF.